This entry lists 7 T cell receptor beta chains sequenced from one sample in a study of beta chain features in type 1 diabetes. The study's findings and limits: In every one of the four CD4+ subsets, TCRB CDR3s were moderately but significantly shorter in Type 1 diabetes patients.

No cognate antigen is known for these TCRs. Expressed TCRB transcripts were sequenced after all isolated RNA was converted to cDNA. Generated by immunoSEQ multiplex PCR, the TCRdb table keeps only in-frame clones and is missing some. The data hold 250,000 to 300,000 clones, with 14% observed a single time. The sequenced sample consisted of naive CD4+ T cells from blood. Receptors were obtained from a man in his thirties or forties with type 1 diabetes.

This clone was detected only a few times. The J gene is TRBJ2-7, the V gene TRBV20-1; maybe TRBD1 (6 bases). The CDR3 covers 11 residues. Germline values: CDR1 DFQATT, CDR2 SNEGSKA (reference sequence). Trimming left V 6 bases short and J 5 bases short, with 11 bases between. This chain's CDR3 is CSAGQADEQYF. The CDR3 region has the DNA TGCAGTGCGGGACAAGCTGACGAGCAGTACTTC.

The V call is TRBV7-2, the J call TRBJ1-3; 7 bases fit TRBD1. The V segment lost 5 bases and the J segment 0 bases; nucleotides outside the gene matches: 10. The length of the CDR3 is 17 residues. Germline V gene sequence: CDR1 SGHTA, CDR2 FQGNSA. The CDR3 DNA reads TGTGCCAGCAGCCTTACCGGGACAGCGAACTCTGGAAACACCATATATTTT. The encoded protein is CASSLTGTANSGNTIYF.

This clone was detected only a few times. This specimen includes other DNA sequences encoding the same CDR3. The chain couples TRBV7-2 to TRBJ2-1, with TRBD2 matching over 8 bases. Trimming took 1 base from V and 2 from J; bases not matched to a gene: 1. The CDR3 has 15 amino acids. CDR1 and CDR2 (germline): SGHTA, FQGNSA. For the CDR3, the DNA is TGTGCCAGCAGCTTAGTTAGCGGGGCCTACAATGAGCAGTTCTTC. Protein sequence: CASSLVSGAYNEQFF.

The chain combines TRBV19 with TRBJ2-5; D might be TRBD2 (6 bases). CDR1 is LNHDA, CDR2 SQIVND, per germline (reference sequence). V was pared by 9 bases and J by 5 bases, with 22 bases between. The CDR3 contains 15 residues. The CDR3 sequence: CASQPLAGIQETQYF. The CDR3 nucleotides are TGTGCCAGCCAGCCTCTGGCGGGAATTCAGGAGACCCAGTACTTC.

The CDR3 coding sequence is TGTGCCAGTCGGACTAGCGGTCCCACAGATACGCAGTATTTT. It is translated as CASRTSGPTDTQYF. V is TRBV28 and J is TRBJ2-3; 10 bases agree with TRBD2. This CDR3 comprises 14 residues. Unmatched junction bases numbered 5, after V lost 9 bases and J lost 2 bases. Germline CDR1 reads MDHEN; CDR2 reads SYDVKM.

The sample holds a few counts of this clone. This sequence joins TRBV5-1 and TRBJ2-1, with 8 nucleotides matching TRBD1. CDR1 is SGHRS and CDR2 is YFSETQ in the germline V gene. The CDR3 covers 13 residues. The trim removed 4 bases at V and 7 bases at J, leaving 4 bases unmatched. The CDR3 protein is CASSGQGENEQFF. The CDR3 DNA reads as TGCGCCAGCAGCGGACAGGGTGAGAATGAGCAGTTCTTC.

This chain connects TRBV11-2 to TRBJ2-5; TRBD2 matches at 10 bases. J gave up 2 bases and V 5 bases, and 5 bases lay outside the gene matches. CDR3 length: 15 amino acids. CDR1 is SGHAT and CDR2 is FQNNGV in the germline V gene. The DNA for the CDR3 is TGTGCCAGCAGCCCGGGACTAGCGCATCAAGAGACCCAGTACTTC. The encoded protein is CASSPGLAHQETQYF.